This T cell receptor beta chain was captured by sequencing in a study of shared clonotypes between healthy human individuals. The method was immunoSEQ multiplex PCR; TCRdb's version includes in-frame clones alone and lacks a portion of them. The sample holds approximately 1.5 million clones; under 99% are singletons and the top ten take approximately 0.45%. V was cut by 5 bases and J by 0 bases, with 11 bases left in between. The germline V gene has CDR1 SGHTA and CDR2 FQGNSA. The CDR3 is 15 residues long. The sample holds one count of this clone. The sequenced material came from naive CD4+ T cells sorted from blood. As to subset: CD45RA+ positively selected. The J gene is TRBJ1-5, the V gene TRBV7-2; the D gene is possibly TRBD1 (6 bases). The clonotype was recovered from a man aged 30 to 45 in good health. CDR3: CASSTGQSSNQPQHF. The CDR3 DNA reads TGTGCCAGCAGCACAGGACAGAGTAGCAATCAGCCCCAGCATTTT.